This entry lists 23 T cell receptor beta chains sequenced from one sample in a study of OX40 agonist ivuxolimab in advanced cancers. The assay was immunoSEQ multiplex PCR, and TCRdb's table has in-frame clones only and misses some. The sample lists 30,000 to 45,000 clones; 82% were seen once. The sample here was CD4+ or CD8+ T cells sorted from blood, taken in a trial of the OX40 agonist ivuxolimab. These TCRs come from an adult with an advanced solid tumor such as melanoma, head and neck, liver or kidney cancer.

The chain couples TRBV25-1 to TRBJ1-2, with D perhaps matching TRBD1 (6 bases). The germline V gene has CDR1 MGHDK and CDR2 SYGVNS. Trimming left V 1 base short and J 6 bases short, with 15 bases between. CDR3 length equals 15 residues. The DNA of the CDR3 is TGTGCCAGCAGTGAATTCCCCTTGGACAGAAATGGCTACACCTTC. This sequence encodes CASSEFPLDRNGYTF.

This chain connects TRBV27 to TRBJ1-6; D not certain. CDR1 is MNHEY, CDR2 SMNVEV, per germline (reference sequence). The V gene lost 8 bases and the J gene lost 7 bases, with 6 bases spanning the gap. The CDR3 length is 11 residues. The CDR3 region is CASGRNSPLHF. CDR3 sequence (DNA): TGTGCCAGCGGGCGGAATTCACCCCTCCACTTT.

This chain links TRBV30 with TRBJ2-7; TRBD1 aligns across 9 bases. V shed 5 bases and J 4 bases; nucleotides not matched to a gene: 6. CDR3 length: 13 amino acids. Germline V lookup: CDR1 GTSNPN, CDR2 SVGIG (reference sequence). CDR3 coding DNA: TGTGCCTGGGACGGGACAGGGATTTACGAGCAGTACTTC. It is translated as CAWDGTGIYEQYF.

This sequence joins TRBV7-9 and TRBJ1-1; 8 bases are shared with TRBD1. The length of the CDR3 is 14 residues. With 2 bases clipped from V and 5 bases from J, the junction kept 4 bases outside the gene matches. Germline V gene data show CDR1 as SEHNR and CDR2 as FQNEAQ (reference sequence). The CDR3 sequence: CASSLKTGVTEAFF. The CDR3 DNA reads as TGTGCCAGCAGCTTAAAGACAGGGGTAACTGAAGCTTTCTTT.

Regarding this clone: Its ends do not fully match the called genes, so a read error is possible. The CDR3 sequence is CASSPWTGGYTEAFF. The CDR3, as DNA: TGTGCTAGCAGCCCTTGGACAGGGGGCTACACTGAAGCTTTCTTT. V usage is TRBV7-7 and J usage is TRBJ1-1; TRBD1 aligns across 11 bases. Germline V gives CDR1 SSHAT, CDR2 FNYEAQ (reference sequence). CDR3 length equals 15 residues.

The genes are TRBV9 and TRBJ2-5, with D possibly TRBD2 on 6 matching bases. With 4 bases removed from V and 2 bases from J, the gap between germline ends came to 9 bases. The CDR3 consists of 13 residues. The germline CDR1 and CDR2 sequences are SGDLS and YYNGEE. The CDR3, as DNA: TGTGCCAGCAGCACCGCGGGACAAGAGACCCAGTACTTC. This translates into CASSTAGQETQYF. The whole variable domain, filled in from reference TRBV9 and TRBJ2-5, reads DSGVTQTPKHLITATGQRVTLRCSPRSGDLSVYWYQQSLDQGLQFLIQYYNGEERAKGNILERFSAQQFPDLHSELNLSSLELGDSALYFCASSTAGQETQYFGPGTRLLVL.

The CDR3 DNA reads as TGTGCCAGCTCACCACCTCAGGGGCAAGAGACCCAGTACTTC. Residues: CASSPPQGQETQYF. The chain is built from TRBV18 and TRBJ2-5; possibly TRBD1 for D (6 bases). The CDR3 has 14 amino acids. V was clipped by 0 bases and J by 2 bases, with 7 bases between them. The V gene's germline CDR1 is KGHSH and CDR2 LQKENI.

The chain joins TRBV7-9 to TRBJ1-1; D may be TRBD1 (6 bases). Germline V gene data show CDR1 as SEHNR and CDR2 as FQNEAQ (reference sequence). There are 16 residues in the CDR3. Trimming removed 5 bases at V and 3 bases at J, with 19 bases between. DNA of the CDR3: TGTGCCAGCAGCATCAGGGGTGGGTATGGGGACACTGAAGCTTTCTTT. It encodes CASSIRGGYGDTEAFF.

The rearrangement links TRBV5-8 to TRBJ2-5; D is unresolved. The length of the CDR3 is 13 residues. The V gene's germline CDR1 is SGHTS and CDR2 YDEGEE. V lost 2 bases to trimming and J lost 3 bases, with 8 bases between them. This CDR3 is CASSFDLEETQYF. The CDR3 nucleotides read TGTGCCAGCAGCTTTGACCTTGAAGAGACCCAGTACTTC.

The V and J genes are TRBV7-6 and TRBJ1-2; no clear D gene. V was shortened by 1 base and J by 7 bases, with 19 bases between the two germline ends. Germline V lookup: CDR1 SGHVS, CDR2 FNYEAQ. This CDR3 has 16 residues. The CDR3 coding sequence is TGTGCCAGCAGCTTAGTGCCAGTCTCGTCGGTAGGTGGCTACACCTTC. This encodes CASSLVPVSSVGGYTF.

This sequence joins TRBV6-1 and TRBJ2-1; no clear D. Germline lookup yields CDR1 MNHNS and CDR2 SASEGT. The germline V and J ends were trimmed by 6 bases and 8 bases, with 8 bases remaining between them. CDR3 size: 11 residues. The CDR3 region is CASRVRYEQFF. CDR3 DNA sequence: TGTGCCAGCAGGGTTCGGTATGAGCAGTTCTTC.

This chain uses TRBV2 with TRBJ1-5; perhaps TRBD1 as D (6 bases). The germline CDR1 and CDR2 sequences are SNHLY and FYNNEI. Trimming left V 4 bases short and J 7 bases short, with 17 bases between. This CDR3 is 15 amino acids long. CDR3 in amino acids: CASSVGGGAWQPQHF. The CDR3 nucleotides are TGTGCCAGCAGTGTGGGAGGGGGGGCTTGGCAGCCCCAGCATTTT.

The chain couples TRBV2 to TRBJ2-3; 12 bases agree with TRBD2. Trimming took 7 bases from V and 6 from J; bases not matched to a gene: 8. Germline lookup yields CDR1 SNHLY and CDR2 FYNNEI. The CDR3 is made up of 15 amino acids. CDR3 bases: TGTGCCAGCACCTGGGCTAGCGGGGGGGTGGATACGCAGTATTTT. Its translation is CASTWASGGVDTQYF.

V is TRBV6-5 and J is TRBJ1-2; 11 bases map to TRBD1. Germline lookup yields CDR1 MNHEY and CDR2 SVGAGI. With 6 bases clipped from V and 5 bases from J, the junction kept 8 bases outside the gene matches. The CDR3 has 15 residues. The DNA of the CDR3 is TGTGCCAGCAGAAGGGGGACAGGGGGGAATTATGGCTACACCTTC. Its translation: CASRRGTGGNYGYTF.

The CDR3 sequence: CASRTASDHNQYGYTF. CDR3 sequence (DNA): TGCGCCAGCAGAACGGCCTCGGACCACAACCAATATGGCTACACCTTC. The gene calls are TRBV5-1 and TRBJ1-2; D gene unclear. Trimming cost V 5 bases and J 5 bases, with 22 bases left between them. Per the germline V gene, CDR1 is SGHRS and CDR2 is YFSETQ. CDR3 length equals 16 residues.

The V and J genes are TRBV9 and TRBJ2-3; 7 bases are a match to TRBD2. V lost 4 bases, J lost 0 bases, and 5 bases stayed unmatched. Germline lookup yields CDR1 SGDLS and CDR2 YYNGEE. This CDR3 region has 15 residues. The CDR3 nucleotides read TGTGCCAGCAGCCGGGCGGGGGAGAGCACAGATACGCAGTATTTT. Its translation is CASSRAGESTDTQYF.

This clone was detected only a few times. This chain links TRBV2 with TRBJ2-3; 7 bases align to TRBD1. The V segment lost 6 bases and the J segment 2 bases; nucleotides outside the gene matches: 5. Germline V gene sequence: CDR1 SNHLY, CDR2 FYNNEI. The CDR3 has 14 amino acids. The CDR3 DNA sequence: TGTGCCAGCAGGGACAGGAGATACACAGATACGCAGTATTTT. Protein: CASRDRRYTDTQYF.

The CDR3 nucleotides are TGTGCCAGCAGCTCTATCAGGGTATTTAAGTCTGGGGGGGCTAGCACAGATACGCAGTATTTT. It yields the protein CASSSIRVFKSGGASTDTQYF. The chain carries TRBV7-8 and TRBJ2-3, with a tentative D call TRBD2 (7 bases). V was clipped by 4 bases and J by 0 bases, with 29 bases between them. This CDR3 region has 21 residues. CDR1 SGHVS and CDR2 FQNEAQ come from the germline V gene.

V usage is TRBV30 and J usage is TRBJ2-6, with 7 bases identical to TRBD2. V lost 3 bases and J lost 0; bases outside the gene matches: 11. Germline V lookup: CDR1 GTSNPN, CDR2 SVGIG (reference sequence). This CDR3 is built from 18 residues. CDR3 bases: TGTGCCTGGAGCGGTTTGGCGGGGGTGAGCTCTGGGGCCAACGTCCTGACTTTC. Translation gives CAWSGLAGVSSGANVLTF. The variable domain in full, with the rest retrieved from reference TRBV30 and TRBJ2-6, is SQTIHQWPATLVQPVGSPLSLECTVEGTSNPNLYWYRQAAGRGLQLLFYSVGIGQISSEVPQNLSASRPQDRQFILSSKKLLLSDSGFYLCAWSGLAGVSSGANVLTFGAGSRLTVL.

This clone was recorded once. The chain is built from TRBV5-5 and TRBJ1-1; maybe TRBD1 (5 bases). The V and J ends lost 0 bases and 8 bases respectively, with 14 bases between them. This CDR3 comprises 14 residues. Looked up from germline, CDR1 is SGHKS and CDR2 is YYEKEE (reference sequence). CDR3 nucleotides: TGTGCCAGCAGCTTGGCTTCCTTGGCAGGGGAAGCTTTCTTT. It codes for CASSLASLAGEAFF.

The rearrangement uses TRBV27 and TRBJ1-5; a possible D gene is TRBD1 (6 bases). Germline CDR1 reads MNHEY; CDR2 reads SMNVEV (reference sequence). The CDR3 extends over 15 amino acids. Trimming cost V 5 bases and J 4 bases, with 15 bases left between them. CDR3: CASSDSIQGNQPQHF. The CDR3 region has the DNA TGTGCCAGCAGTGACTCTATACAGGGAAATCAGCCCCAGCATTTT.

Regarding this clone: This same CDR3 is encoded by further DNA sequences in the sample. The CDR3 region has the DNA TGTGCCAGTAGTATTTTAGACTCGGATTCACCCCTCCACTTT. Amino acids: CASSILDSDSPLHF. The gene calls are TRBV19 and TRBJ1-6; D is unclear. Trimming shortened V by 3 bases and J by 8 bases, and 11 bases separated the two germline ends. This CDR3 spans 14 amino acids. Germline V gene sequence: CDR1 LNHDA, CDR2 SQIVND (reference sequence).

The sample holds a few counts of this clone. The chain carries TRBV30 and TRBJ1-1; TRBD1 matches at 7 bases. Germline CDR1 and CDR2: GTSNPN and SVGIG (reference sequence). CDR3 length: 14 amino acids. Unmatched junction bases numbered 3, after V lost 1 base and J lost 1 base. The DNA of the CDR3 is TGTGCCTGGAGTGATGGGACAGCGAACACTGAAGCTTTCTTT. This gives the protein CAWSDGTANTEAFF.